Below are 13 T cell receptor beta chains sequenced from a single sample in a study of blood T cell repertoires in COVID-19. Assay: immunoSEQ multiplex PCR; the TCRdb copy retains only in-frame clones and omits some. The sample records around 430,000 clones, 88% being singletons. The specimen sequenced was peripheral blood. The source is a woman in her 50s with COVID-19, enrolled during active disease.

The CDR3 coding sequence is TGTGCCTGGAGTGTACCCGGTTTTAATGAAAAACTGTTTTTT. Encoded protein: CAWSVPGFNEKLFF. The chain has TRBV30 and TRBJ1-4; no clear D gene. The V end lost 0 bases, the J end lost 4 bases, and 9 bases lay between the germline ends. CDR1 is GTSNPN and CDR2 is SVGIG in the germline V gene (reference sequence). This CDR3 has 14 amino acids. The variable domain in full, completed from reference TRBV30 and TRBJ1-4, reads SQTIHQWPATLVQPVGSPLSLECTVEGTSNPNLYWYRQAAGRGLQLLFYSVGIGQISSEVPQNLSASRPQDRQFILSSKKLLLSDSGFYLCAWSVPGFNEKLFFGSGTQLSVL.

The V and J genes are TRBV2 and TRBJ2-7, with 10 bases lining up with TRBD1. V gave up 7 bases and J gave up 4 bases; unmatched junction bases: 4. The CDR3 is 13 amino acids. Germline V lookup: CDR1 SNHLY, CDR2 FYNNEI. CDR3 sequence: CASKGTGDYEQYF. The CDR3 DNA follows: TGTGCCAGCAAAGGGACAGGGGATTACGAGCAGTACTTC. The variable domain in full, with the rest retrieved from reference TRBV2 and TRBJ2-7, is EPEVTQTPSHQVTQMGQEVILRCVPISNHLYFYWYRQILGQKVEFLVSFYNNEISEKSEIFDDQFSVERPDGSNFTLKIRSTKLEDSAMYFCASKGTGDYEQYFGPGTRLTVT.

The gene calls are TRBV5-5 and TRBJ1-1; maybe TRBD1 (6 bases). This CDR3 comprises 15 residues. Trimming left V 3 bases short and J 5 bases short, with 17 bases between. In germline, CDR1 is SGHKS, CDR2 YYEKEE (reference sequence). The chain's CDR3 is CASSSAPGATTEAFF. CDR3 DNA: TGTGCCAGCAGCTCAGCCCCAGGGGCGACAACTGAAGCTTTCTTT.

The CDR3: CASSSAGTGRTEAFF. The DNA for the CDR3 is TGTGCCAGCAGCTCAGCCGGGACAGGGAGAACTGAAGCTTTCTTT. The rearrangement joins TRBV5-6 to TRBJ1-1; 9 bases are a match to TRBD1. V trimming: 3 bases; J trimming: 5 bases; junction bases outside the gene matches: 8. Per germline, CDR1 SGHDT and CDR2 YYEEEE. The CDR3 has 15 amino acids.

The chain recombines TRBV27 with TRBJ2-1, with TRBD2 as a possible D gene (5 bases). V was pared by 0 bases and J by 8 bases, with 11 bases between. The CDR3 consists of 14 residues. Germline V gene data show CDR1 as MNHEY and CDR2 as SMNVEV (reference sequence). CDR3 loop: CASSLSSGVDEQFF. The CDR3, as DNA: TGTGCCAGCAGTTTATCATCCGGGGTCGATGAGCAGTTCTTC.

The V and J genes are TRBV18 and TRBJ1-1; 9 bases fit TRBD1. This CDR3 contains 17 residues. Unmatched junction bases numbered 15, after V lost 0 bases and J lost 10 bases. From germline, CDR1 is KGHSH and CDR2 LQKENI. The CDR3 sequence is CASSPPMILPRQGGAFF. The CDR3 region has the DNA TGTGCCAGCTCACCACCGATGATTCTTCCCCGACAGGGGGGAGCTTTCTTT. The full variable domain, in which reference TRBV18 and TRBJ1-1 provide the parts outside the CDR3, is NAGVMQNPRHLVRRRGQEARLRCSPMKGHSHVYWYRQLPEEGLKFMVYLQKENIIDESGMPKERFSAEFPKEGPSILRIQQVVRGDSAAYFCASSPPMILPRQGGAFFGQGTRLTVV.

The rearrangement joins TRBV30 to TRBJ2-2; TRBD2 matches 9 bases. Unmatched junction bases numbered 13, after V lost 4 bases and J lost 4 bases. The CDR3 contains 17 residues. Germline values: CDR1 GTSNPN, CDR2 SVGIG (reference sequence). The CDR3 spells CAWMDPLRGGGTGELFF. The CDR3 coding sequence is TGTGCCTGGATGGACCCCCTGCGGGGGGGCGGCACCGGGGAGCTGTTTTTT.

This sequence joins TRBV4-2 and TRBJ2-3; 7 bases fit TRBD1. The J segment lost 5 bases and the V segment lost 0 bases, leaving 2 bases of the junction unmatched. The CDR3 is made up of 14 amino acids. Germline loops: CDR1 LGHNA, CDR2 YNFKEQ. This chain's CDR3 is CASSQDDRVDTQYF. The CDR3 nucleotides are TGTGCCAGCAGCCAAGATGACAGGGTAGATACGCAGTATTTT.

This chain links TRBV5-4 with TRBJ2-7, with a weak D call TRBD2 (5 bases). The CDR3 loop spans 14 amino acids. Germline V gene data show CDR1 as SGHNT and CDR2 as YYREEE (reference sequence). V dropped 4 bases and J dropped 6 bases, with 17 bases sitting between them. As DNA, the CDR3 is TGTGCCAGCAGCCCGGGCGGGTTATCGTTCGAGCAGTACTTC. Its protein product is CASSPGGLSFEQYF.

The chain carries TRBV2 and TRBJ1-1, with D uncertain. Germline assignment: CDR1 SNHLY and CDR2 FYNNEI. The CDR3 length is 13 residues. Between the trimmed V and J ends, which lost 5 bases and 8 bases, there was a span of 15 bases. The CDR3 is CASSPVGDPEAFF. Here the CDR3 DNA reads TGTGCCAGCAGTCCTGTGGGAGACCCGGAAGCTTTCTTT.

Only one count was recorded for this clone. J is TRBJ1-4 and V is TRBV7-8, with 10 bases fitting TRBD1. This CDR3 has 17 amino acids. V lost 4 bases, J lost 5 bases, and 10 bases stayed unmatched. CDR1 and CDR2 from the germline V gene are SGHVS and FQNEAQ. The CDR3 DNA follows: TGTGCCAGCAGCTCAGGACAGAGGGGACAGGGGAATGAAAAACTGTTTTTT. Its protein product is CASSSGQRGQGNEKLFF. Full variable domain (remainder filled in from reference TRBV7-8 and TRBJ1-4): GAGVSQSPRYKVAKRGQDVALRCDPISGHVSLFWYQQALGQGPEFLTYFQNEAQLDKSGLPSDRFFAERPEGSVSTLKIQRTQQEDSAVYLCASSSGQRGQGNEKLFFGSGTQLSVL.

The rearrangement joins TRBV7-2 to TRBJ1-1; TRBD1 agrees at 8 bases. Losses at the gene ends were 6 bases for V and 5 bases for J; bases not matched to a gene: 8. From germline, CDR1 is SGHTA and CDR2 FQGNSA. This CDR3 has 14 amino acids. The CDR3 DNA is TGTGCCAGCAGTTCCACAGGGGGAGCGACTGAAGCTTTCTTT. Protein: CASSSTGGATEAFF. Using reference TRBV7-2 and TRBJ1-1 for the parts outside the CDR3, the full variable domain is GAGVSQSPSNKVTEKGKDVELRCDPISGHTALYWYRQSLGQGLEFLIYFQGNSAPDKSGLPSDRFSAERTGGSVSTLTIQRTQQEDSAVYLCASSSTGGATEAFFGQGTRLTVV.

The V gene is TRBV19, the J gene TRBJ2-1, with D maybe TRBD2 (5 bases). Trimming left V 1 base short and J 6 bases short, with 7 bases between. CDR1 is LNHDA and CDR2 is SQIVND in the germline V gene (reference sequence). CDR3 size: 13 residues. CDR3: CASSIARVNEQFF. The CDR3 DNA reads TGTGCCAGTAGTATAGCGCGGGTCAATGAGCAGTTCTTC.